This T cell receptor beta chain is from a study of radiotherapy plus CTLA-4 blockade in lung cancer. At the level of the study: There were objective responses in around 18% of patients, and more than 30% had disease control.

Measured with immunoSEQ multiplex PCR; TCRdb has only the in-frame clones, and not every one. Of over 85,000 clones in the sample, 70% to 90% were seen once. The length of the CDR3 is 15 residues. With ipilimumab providing CTLA-4 blockade, focal radiation was administered to patients who had chemo-refractory metastatic non-small-cell lung cancer. Source: peripheral blood, taken from a patient treated with radiotherapy plus ipilimumab. The chain employs TRBV21-1 and TRBJ2-2; TRBD2 was called by the table and not checked on the DNA. TRBV21-1 is an annotated pseudogene. The sequence came from a human donor with non-small cell lung cancer that progressed on radiotherapy plus ipilimumab. In DNA, the CDR3 is TGTGCCAGCAGCGACGGAGGGGAGAACACCGGGGAGCTGTTTTTT. Translated: CASSDGGENTGELFF.